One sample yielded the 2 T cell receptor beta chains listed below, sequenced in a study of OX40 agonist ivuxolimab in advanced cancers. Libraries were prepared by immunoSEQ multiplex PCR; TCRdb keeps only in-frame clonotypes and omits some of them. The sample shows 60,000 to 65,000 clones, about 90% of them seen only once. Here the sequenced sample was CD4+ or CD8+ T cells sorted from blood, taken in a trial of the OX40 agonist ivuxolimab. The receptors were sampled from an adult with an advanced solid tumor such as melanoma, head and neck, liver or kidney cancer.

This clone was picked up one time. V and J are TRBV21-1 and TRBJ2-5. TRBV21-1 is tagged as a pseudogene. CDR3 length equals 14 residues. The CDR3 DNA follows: TGTGCCAGCAGCGGGGTGGCGCCCCTGGAGACCCAGTACTTC. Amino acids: CASSGVAPLETQYF.

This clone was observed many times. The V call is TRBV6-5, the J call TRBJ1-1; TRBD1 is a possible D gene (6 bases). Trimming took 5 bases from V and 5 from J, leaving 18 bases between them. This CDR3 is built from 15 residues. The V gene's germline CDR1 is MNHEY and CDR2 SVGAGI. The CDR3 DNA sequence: TGTGCCAGCAGTCTCACCAGGGGATTAGGGACTGAAGCTTTCTTT. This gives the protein CASSLTRGLGTEAFF.